A single sample is the source of the 23 T cell receptor beta chains below, sequenced in a study of human T cells and chemical hapten exposure. TCRdb re-called the RACE reads through MiXCR, storing one row per CDR3 protein. This sample has 110,000 to 150,000 distinct CDR3 sequences; about 11% occur once, and the top ten carry 1.3% to 1.5%. Time point given: patch test 2, 6 weeks after DPC sensitization. Documented treatment: therapeutic diphenylcyclopropenone sensitization with weekly scalp DPC. The sample here was whole blood, taken in connection with sensitization to the hapten diphenylcyclopropenone (DPC). These receptors came from a woman aged 50 to 60 with alopecia areata. Some clones in this sample may be carry-over from other donors' samples.

This clonotype was detected a few times. The chain couples TRBV7-3 to TRBJ2-5, with D unresolved. Per the germline V gene, CDR1 is SGHTA and CDR2 is FQGTGA. V was clipped by 5 bases and J by 5 bases, with 9 bases between them. The CDR3 totals 12 residues. The CDR3: CASSLIGETQYF. DNA for the CDR3: TGTGCCAGCAGCCTGATAGGGGAGACCCAGTACTTC.

This clonotype was found a few times. This chain connects TRBV20-1 to TRBJ2-1; maybe TRBD2 (5 bases). Germline CDR1 and CDR2: DFQATT and SNEGSKA (reference sequence). V lost 8 bases to trimming and J lost 0 bases, with 14 bases between them. This CDR3 is built from 14 residues. CDR3 sequence reads: CSPRKGSSYNEQFF. As DNA, the CDR3 is TGCAGTCCGAGGAAAGGGAGCTCCTACAATGAGCAGTTCTTC.

This clonotype was observed a handful of times. The chain employs TRBV2 and TRBJ1-1; D may be TRBD1 (5 bases). The ends were cut back, 4 bases at V and 1 base at J, with 7 bases in the middle. Germline V gene lookup returns CDR1 SNHLY and CDR2 FYNNEI. This CDR3 is 13 amino acids long. The CDR3 DNA reads as TGTGCCAGCAGTGTTCAGGGGAACACTGAAGCTTTCTTT. Residues: CASSVQGNTEAFF.

The table lists this clonotype with many counts. The V and J genes are TRBV5-1 and TRBJ2-7; TRBD1 matches at 7 bases. CDR1 is SGHRS and CDR2 is YFSETQ in the germline V gene. The CDR3 contains 15 residues. With V trimmed by 0 bases and J by 6 bases, 9 bases remained unmatched. In nucleotides, the CDR3 is TGCGCCAGCAGCTTGGCCCAGGACAGGCCCGGCGAGCAGTACTTC. Translated: CASSLAQDRPGEQYF.

The CDR3 sequence is CSVLTPGTGGYGYTF. The CDR3 bases are TGCAGCGTCCTCACCCCAGGGACAGGGGGATATGGCTACACCTTC. The chain recombines TRBV29-1 with TRBJ1-2, with 11 bases lining up with TRBD1. The germline V gene has CDR1 SQVTM and CDR2 ANQGSEA. Unmatched junction bases numbered 11, after V lost 6 bases and J lost 5 bases. CDR3 size: 15 residues.

This clonotype was observed a few times. This chain uses TRBV19 with TRBJ1-6, with unresolved D. CDR1 is LNHDA, CDR2 SQIVND, per germline (reference sequence). Trimming took 6 bases from V and 10 from J, leaving 16 bases between them. The CDR3 loop spans 14 amino acids. DNA of the CDR3: TGTGCCAGTAGCCCTTCGACTCCTACCTCACCCCTCCACTTT. Its protein product is CASSPSTPTSPLHF.

Regarding this clonotype: A much larger clone differs from this one at a single base, so this may be a read error. This sequence joins TRBV10-2 and TRBJ2-3, with TRBD2 matching 7 bases. Germline V gene lookup returns CDR1 WSHSY and CDR2 SAAADI. J gave up 1 base and V 4 bases, and 5 bases lay outside the gene matches. CDR3 length: 15 amino acids. The CDR3 DNA reads as TGCGCCAGCAGTGCGGGCGGGAGAGGCACAGATACGCAGTATTTT. It encodes CASSAGGRGTDTQYF.

The V call is TRBV3-1, the J call TRBJ2-7; D gene unclear. The CDR3 has 13 residues. V was trimmed by 1 base and J by 6 bases, leaving 10 bases between them. CDR1 is LGHDT, CDR2 YNNKEL, per germline (reference sequence). CDR3 bases: TGTGCCAGCAGCCAAGGGAGACCGGGCGAGCAGTACTTC. This encodes CASSQGRPGEQYF.

This chain joins TRBV16 and TRBJ2-1; D remains unclear. Germline CDR1 reads KGHSY; CDR2 reads FQNENV. The CDR3 consists of 15 residues. Trimming shortened V by 0 bases and J by 6 bases, and 12 bases separated the two germline ends. In DNA form, the CDR3 reads TGTGCCAGCAGCCAATCAGTAGGTGTTGGCAATGAGCAGTTCTTC. Its protein product is CASSQSVGVGNEQFF.

This chain uses TRBV20-1 with TRBJ2-3, with a tentative D call TRBD1 (6 bases). This CDR3 spans 14 amino acids. Deletions cut 5 bases from V and 3 bases from J, with 15 bases between. Germline-derived CDR1 and CDR2 are DFQATT and SNEGSKA (reference sequence). CDR3: CSAGGRAGTDTQYF. CDR3 nucleotide sequence: TGCAGTGCTGGGGGCAGGGCAGGGACAGATACGCAGTATTTT.

This clonotype was counted a few times. The rearrangement joins TRBV29-1 to TRBJ2-1, with no clear D. CDR3 size: 13 residues. Trimming pared 6 bases from V and 5 bases from J, leaving 14 bases between. Germline V CDR1 and CDR2: SQVTM, ANQGSEA. The CDR3 loop is CSVQPWGDNEQFF. The CDR3 nucleotides are TGCAGCGTCCAACCATGGGGTGACAATGAGCAGTTCTTC.

This clonotype was detected only a few times. This chain joins TRBV30 and TRBJ1-2; D may be TRBD1 (6 bases). The CDR3 consists of 14 residues. V lost 8 bases to trimming and J lost 3 bases, with 19 bases between them. The germline gives CDR1 GTSNPN, CDR2 SVGIG (reference sequence). The CDR3 loop is CAGATGRGDYGYTF. The CDR3 nucleotides are TGTGCCGGAGCAACGGGAAGGGGGGACTATGGCTACACCTTC.

The J gene is TRBJ2-3, the V gene TRBV2; TRBD1 matches at 10 bases. Germline-derived CDR1 and CDR2 are SNHLY and FYNNEI. V shed 10 bases, J shed 6 bases, and the junction held 10 bases outside the gene matches. The CDR3 extends over 14 amino acids. CDR3 in DNA: TGTGCCACCGCAGGACAGGGGGTTTGGGATACGCAGTATTTT. Translated, it gives CATAGQGVWDTQYF.

This clonotype showed up many times. The chain joins TRBV5-1 to TRBJ2-1; TRBD2 matches 7 bases. V trimming: 4 bases; J trimming: 4 bases; junction bases outside the gene matches: 5. The CDR3 extends over 14 amino acids. The germline V gene encodes CDR1 SGHRS and CDR2 YFSETQ. In DNA, the CDR3 is TGCGCCAGCAGCCGGGCTAGCGGTTACAATGAGCAGTTCTTC. Translation: CASSRASGYNEQFF.

This clonotype was detected many times. J is TRBJ1-6 and V is TRBV12-2. TRBV12-2 has pseudogene status. The CDR3 has 16 amino acids. CDR3 nucleotide sequence: TGTGCAAGTCGCTTAGCGTGGAGGCGGCATGGTTCACCCCTCCACTTT. Amino acids: CASRLAWRRHGSPLHF.

The chain links TRBV9 to TRBJ2-3; 10 nucleotides line up with TRBD1. CDR3 length: 17 residues. Trimming took 0 bases from V and 6 from J; bases not matched to a gene: 10. Germline V gene lookup returns CDR1 SGDLS and CDR2 YYNGEE. This CDR3 reads CASSVAVTGGGVDTQYF. The CDR3 coding sequence is TGTGCCAGCAGCGTAGCTGTGACAGGGGGCGGAGTGGATACGCAGTATTTT.

This clonotype was seen more than once but under ten times. This chain links TRBV6-1 with TRBJ1-5; no definite D call. This CDR3 has 13 residues. Per the germline V gene, CDR1 is MNHNS and CDR2 is SASEGT. V gave up 1 base and J gave up 5 bases, with 6 bases separating them. CDR3: CASSEVRHQPQHF. The CDR3 nucleotides read TGTGCCAGCAGTGAAGTAAGACATCAGCCCCAGCATTTT.

Only a few counts were recorded for this clonotype. The CDR3 here is CASGSSGLGWEQYF. CDR3 DNA sequence: TGTGCTAGTGGTTCCTCCGGGCTGGGATGGGAGCAGTACTTC. V is TRBV12-5 and J is TRBJ2-7; D gene ambiguous. The CDR3 contains 14 residues. Trimming removed 4 bases at V and 7 bases at J, with 17 bases between. Looked up from germline, CDR1 is LGHNT and CDR2 is FRNRAP.

The J gene is TRBJ2-3, the V gene TRBV29-1, with no clear D. There are 13 residues in the CDR3. The ends were cut back, 3 bases at V and 2 bases at J, with 9 bases in the middle. Germline V CDR1 and CDR2: SQVTM, ANQGSEA. The chain's CDR3 is CSVDARTTDTQYF. In DNA form, the CDR3 reads TGCAGCGTTGATGCGCGGACCACAGATACGCAGTATTTT.

The chain carries TRBV24-1 and TRBJ2-7; D call uncertain. Trimming removed 11 bases from V and 5 bases from J, with 9 bases in between. This CDR3 is built from 10 residues. From germline, CDR1 is KGHDR and CDR2 SFDVKD. The CDR3 nucleotides are TGTGCCATAGATCCGAACGAGCAGTACTTC. Residues: CAIDPNEQYF.

This clonotype was seen just once. At one boundary the junction diverges from the germline segment, which might be a read error. This chain connects TRBV9 to TRBJ2-3, with 9 bases that match TRBD2. CDR3 length equals 17 residues. Per germline, CDR1 SGDLS and CDR2 YYNGEE. CDR3 nucleotides: TGTGCCAACAGCGTAGCAGGTAGCGGGAGCAGCCCAGATACGCAGTATTTT. This codes for CANSVAGSGSSPDTQYF.

This clonotype was seen a few times. This chain connects TRBV6-2 or TRBV6-3 to TRBJ2-3, with 12 bases lining up with TRBD2. The CDR3 is 18 residues long. In germline, CDR1 is MNHEY, CDR2 SVGEGT. After removal of 0 bases from V and 4 bases from J, the junction contained 8 bases not matched to a gene. CDR3 in DNA: TGTGCCAGCAGTTACTCAGCGACTAGCGGGAGCATCTCAGATACGCAGTATTTT. Protein sequence: CASSYSATSGSISDTQYF.

This clonotype was seen ten or more times. The chain is built from TRBV5-6 and TRBJ2-5; the match to TRBD2 covers 8 bases. V trimming: 4 bases; J trimming: 0 bases; junction bases outside the gene matches: 2. The CDR3 has 14 residues. The germline gives CDR1 SGHDT, CDR2 YYEEEE. CDR3 nucleotides: TGTGCCAGCAGCCCGGGACTAGACCAAGAGACCCAGTACTTC. As protein: CASSPGLDQETQYF. Drawing the rest from reference TRBV5-6 and TRBJ2-5, the complete variable domain is DAGVTQSPTHLIKTRGQQVTLRCSPKSGHDTVSWYQQALGQGPQFIFQYYEEEERQRGNFPDRFSGHQFPNYSSELNVNALLLGDSALYLCASSPGLDQETQYFGPGTRLLVL.